Sequencing of this TCR beta chain was carried out in a study of blood T cells in healthy people across ages. Study results and limitations: Unsorted PBMC material precluded a definitive naive versus antigen-experienced comparison.

With a J-beta primer mix and a sample-barcoded 5' primer, a second PCR ran about 7 to 12 cycles. MiXCR, applied by TCRdb to the 5' RACE reads, yields one record per CDR3 protein. The table includes 700,000 to 950,000 distinct CDR3 sequences, about 62% detected once. Trimming left V 5 bases short and J 9 bases short, with 14 bases between. The CDR3 extends over 12 amino acids. Germline assignment: CDR1 DFQATT and CDR2 SNEGSKA (reference sequence). As for this clonotype: Its antigen remains unidentified.

Specimen: blood. This clonotype was obtained from a man younger than 45 in good health. The chain links TRBV20-1 to TRBJ2-1; a possible D gene is TRBD2 (6 bases). The CDR3 here is CSAPSGLGEQFF. As DNA, the CDR3 is TGCAGTGCTCCAAGCGGGCTTGGTGAGCAGTTCTTC.